These 29 T cell receptor beta chains originate from one sample sequenced in a study of CD8 T cell repertoires and HIV-1 epitope variants. Profiled with immunoSEQ multiplex PCR; TCRdb holds only in-frame clones, not every one. The sample contains 6,000 or so clones, around 62% of which appear only once. These TCRs' antigens remain unknown. Source material: cultured CD8+ T cells derived from PBMCs. The source of these receptors is a male donor with HIV.

The rearrangement uses TRBV7-2 and TRBJ2-5; 12 bases match TRBD2. The V and J ends lost 3 bases and 4 bases, in that order; junction bases with no gene match: 3. This CDR3 is 15 amino acids long. In germline, CDR1 is SGHTA, CDR2 FQGNSA. DNA for the CDR3: TGTGCCAGCAGCTTGACTAGCGGGAGCGGAGAGACCCAGTACTTC. Amino acid sequence: CASSLTSGSGETQYF.

The CDR3 sequence: CATSANTEAFF. As DNA, the CDR3 is TGTGCCACTTCAGCTAACACTGAAGCTTTCTTT. The V call is TRBV10-3, the J call TRBJ1-1; D is undetermined. Germline V CDR1 and CDR2: ENHRY, SYGVKD. There are 11 residues in the CDR3. The V and J ends lost 10 bases and 2 bases respectively, with 8 bases between them.

This clone was observed a single time. The chain couples TRBV5-5 to TRBJ2-7; D is unclear. There are 14 residues in the CDR3. Per germline, CDR1 SGHKS and CDR2 YYEKEE (reference sequence). V was trimmed by 4 bases and J by 0 bases, leaving 11 bases between them. This CDR3 is CASSLSGGSYEQYF. The CDR3 DNA follows: TGTGCCAGCAGCCTTTCGGGCGGCTCCTACGAGCAGTACTTC.

V and J are TRBV9 and TRBJ2-5; D perhaps matches TRBD1 (5 bases). Germline-derived CDR1 and CDR2 are SGDLS and YYNGEE. The V and J ends lost 0 bases and 3 bases respectively, with 9 bases between them. This CDR3 contains 14 residues. CDR3 DNA: TGTGCCAGCAGCGTAGGAGACAGAAAAGAGACCCAGTACTTC. This gives the protein CASSVGDRKETQYF.

The V call is TRBV7-4, the J call TRBJ2-7; 7 bases match TRBD1. Germline V gives CDR1 SGHVT, CDR2 SQSDAQ. V dropped 8 bases and J dropped 5; count of bases not matched to a gene: 3. The length of the CDR3 is 11 residues. This chain's CDR3 is CASATGDEQYF. Written as DNA, the CDR3 is TGTGCCAGCGCAACAGGGGACGAGCAGTACTTC.

CDR3 protein: CASTPPLGEYNEQFF. CDR3 in DNA: TGCGCCAGCACCCCTCCACTTGGGGAATACAATGAGCAGTTCTTC. The gene calls are TRBV5-1 and TRBJ2-1; D not certain. The ends were cut back, 6 bases at V and 4 bases at J, with 17 bases in the middle. Germline loops: CDR1 SGHRS, CDR2 YFSETQ. This CDR3 is built from 15 residues.

The chain joins TRBV7-9 to TRBJ2-2; no reliable D call. V was cut by 5 bases and J by 4 bases, with 2 bases left in between. Per germline, CDR1 SEHNR and CDR2 FQNEAQ (reference sequence). This CDR3 is 11 amino acids long. The CDR3 nucleotides read TGTGCCAGCAGCCCCACCGGGGAGCTGTTTTTT. It translates to CASSPTGELFF.

The chain joins TRBV28 to TRBJ2-2; the match to TRBD1 covers 9 bases. V lost 8 bases and J lost 6; bases outside the gene matches: 19. The germline V gene has CDR1 MDHEN and CDR2 SYDVKM. This CDR3 has 18 residues. CDR3 sequence reads: CASRKGRGQGPDSGELFF. The CDR3 region has the DNA TGTGCCAGCCGGAAGGGGAGAGGACAGGGGCCGGATTCCGGGGAGCTGTTTTTT.

The rearrangement uses TRBV4-3 and TRBJ2-5; D is possibly TRBD2 (5 bases). The V gene lost 4 bases and the J gene lost 5 bases, with 14 bases spanning the gap. The CDR3 length is 14 residues. Germline V gene sequence: CDR1 LGHNA, CDR2 YSLEER. DNA of the CDR3: TGCGCCAGCAGCCTGGATCCGAGGGCGGAGACCCAGTACTTC. Translated, it gives CASSLDPRAETQYF.

J is TRBJ1-1 and V is TRBV15, with D unclear. V was trimmed by 5 bases and J by 1 base, leaving 8 bases between them. Per the germline V gene, CDR1 is LNHNV and CDR2 is YYDKDF (reference sequence). This CDR3 comprises 13 residues. The CDR3 loop reads CATSQQPNTEAFF. In DNA, the CDR3 is TGTGCCACCAGCCAACAGCCGAACACTGAAGCTTTCTTT.

The chain links TRBV7-3 to TRBJ2-5, with D tentatively TRBD1 or TRBD2 (6 bases each). Trimming stripped 5 bases from V and 5 bases from J, with 18 bases between. Germline lookup yields CDR1 SGHTA and CDR2 FQGTGA. The CDR3 extends over 15 amino acids. The CDR3 DNA reads as TGTGCCAGCAGCCTCGGCGGAGGGGGAGAGGAGACCCAGTACTTC. Protein: CASSLGGGGEETQYF.

Only a few counts were recorded for this clone. The CDR3 DNA is TGCAGCGTTGAAGGCAATGAGCAGTTCTTC. This sequence encodes CSVEGNEQFF. The V and J genes are TRBV29-1 and TRBJ2-1; D is uncertain. Looked up from germline, CDR1 is SQVTM and CDR2 is ANQGSEA. Trimming cost V 1 base and J 6 bases, with 1 base left between them. The CDR3 sequence is 10 residues long.

This clone occurred a few times. The chain recombines TRBV6-1 with TRBJ2-2; the match to TRBD2 covers 9 bases. This CDR3 has 15 residues. The J segment lost 3 bases and the V segment lost 2 bases, leaving 1 base of the junction unmatched. Germline V lookup: CDR1 MNHNS, CDR2 SASEGT. The DNA of the CDR3 is TGTGCCAGCAGTGAAAGGACTAGCGACACCGGGGAGCTGTTTTTT. Translating gives CASSERTSDTGELFF.

This chain uses TRBV5-1 with TRBJ2-1; D tentatively reads TRBD1 or TRBD2 (5 bases each). Germline-derived CDR1 and CDR2 are SGHRS and YFSETQ. This CDR3 has 13 amino acids. V gave up 0 bases and J gave up 8 bases, with 9 bases separating them. The CDR3 region has the DNA TGCGCCAGCAGCTTGGTCGGGACCGATGAGCAGTTCTTC. Protein sequence: CASSLVGTDEQFF.

This clone was counted only a few times. This chain uses TRBV2 with TRBJ2-7; unclear D gene. This CDR3 region has 12 residues. With 6 bases removed from V and 0 bases from J, the gap between germline ends came to 6 bases. Germline V CDR1 and CDR2: SNHLY, FYNNEI. CDR3 amino acids: CASSPSSYEQYF. CDR3 nucleotide sequence: TGTGCCAGCAGCCCTAGCTCCTACGAGCAGTACTTC.

In its sample, this clone was seen a few times. The gene calls are TRBV2 and TRBJ2-1, with unresolved D. V shed 0 bases and J shed 3 bases, with 6 bases lying between them. Germline V gives CDR1 SNHLY, CDR2 FYNNEI. The CDR3 totals 14 residues. CDR3 in amino acids: CASSEAGGYNEQFF. The CDR3 DNA is TGTGCCAGCAGTGAAGCGGGCGGCTACAATGAGCAGTTCTTC.

The V and J genes are TRBV5-6 and TRBJ1-1; D may be TRBD1 (5 bases). The CDR3 spans 15 residues. Germline V gives CDR1 SGHDT, CDR2 YYEEEE. The germline V and J ends were trimmed by 4 bases and 4 bases, with 17 bases remaining between them. Here the CDR3 DNA reads TGTGCCAGCAGCCCGGGGGGAGGGGACTCCACTGAAGCTTTCTTT. This codes for CASSPGGGDSTEAFF. Full variable domain (outside the CDR3, taken from reference TRBV5-6 and TRBJ1-1): DAGVTQSPTHLIKTRGQQVTLRCSPKSGHDTVSWYQQALGQGPQFIFQYYEEEERQRGNFPDRFSGHQFPNYSSELNVNALLLGDSALYLCASSPGGGDSTEAFFGQGTRLTVV.

This rearrangement joins TRBV27 to TRBJ2-1; 7 bases are shared with TRBD2. From germline, CDR1 is MNHEY and CDR2 SMNVEV (reference sequence). The CDR3 totals 14 residues. With 2 bases clipped from V and 8 bases from J, the junction kept 6 bases outside the gene matches. The CDR3 reads CASSLGGRADEQFF. The CDR3 nucleotides are TGTGCCAGCAGTTTAGGTGGGAGGGCCGATGAGCAGTTCTTC.

The chain recombines TRBV5-6 with TRBJ2-7, with 8 bases that match TRBD1. The CDR3 has 16 amino acids. V shed 2 bases, J shed 3 bases, and the junction held 10 bases outside the gene matches. Germline V lookup: CDR1 SGHDT, CDR2 YYEEEE. CDR3: CASSFDGTGAVYEQYF. The CDR3 DNA follows: TGTGCCAGCAGCTTCGATGGGACAGGAGCCGTCTACGAGCAGTACTTC.

The rearrangement uses TRBV14 and TRBJ2-7; weak D call: TRBD1 (5 bases). Germline loops: CDR1 SGHDN, CDR2 FVKESK. The CDR3 runs 14 residues. V was pared by 1 base and J by 2 bases, with 9 bases between. The CDR3 protein is CASSQADRPYEQYF. The CDR3 region has the DNA TGTGCCAGCAGCCAAGCCGACAGACCCTACGAGCAGTACTTC.

This clone was recorded a few times. V is TRBV11-2 and J is TRBJ2-7; D gene uncertain. V lost 0 bases and J 0 bases, leaving 12 bases between the germline ends. Germline V gene sequence: CDR1 SGHAT, CDR2 FQNNGV. The CDR3 spans 16 residues. DNA for the CDR3: TGTGCCAGCAGCTTAGAGAACGGCGTCGCCTCCTACGAGCAGTACTTC. Amino acid sequence: CASSLENGVASYEQYF.

This chain uses TRBV6-5 with TRBJ2-1, with D perhaps matching TRBD1 or TRBD2 (6 bases each). CDR1 is MNHEY and CDR2 is SVGAGI in the germline V gene. The V gene lost 5 bases and the J gene lost 9 bases, with 8 bases spanning the gap. CDR3 size: 11 residues. Here the CDR3 reads CASSEGGEQFF. CDR3 DNA sequence: TGTGCCAGCAGTGAGGGGGGTGAGCAGTTCTTC.

The CDR3 nucleotides read TGTGCCAGTAGTTCCCCCGGGACACGGACTATGAACACTGAAGCTTTCTTT. Its translation is CASSSPGTRTMNTEAFF. This rearrangement joins TRBV19 to TRBJ1-1; tentative D call: TRBD1 (6 bases). Germline CDR1 reads LNHDA; CDR2 reads SQIVND (reference sequence). Trimming took 5 bases from V and 0 from J, leaving 19 bases between them. There are 17 residues in the CDR3.

This clone was seen more than once but under ten times. This rearrangement joins TRBV18 to TRBJ2-5; D unclear. The CDR3 is made up of 12 amino acids. V was trimmed by 1 base and J by 1 base, leaving 1 base between them. Per the germline V gene, CDR1 is KGHSH and CDR2 is LQKENI. The DNA for the CDR3 is TGTGCCAGCTCACCACTCCAAGAGACCCAGTACTTC. Protein product: CASSPLQETQYF.

This clone is large (0.1 to 1%) in the sample. The gene calls are TRBV5-1 and TRBJ1-2; D is unresolved. V was cut by 3 bases and J by 0 bases, with 9 bases left in between. Germline V gives CDR1 SGHRS, CDR2 YFSETQ. This CDR3 is built from 14 residues. Written as DNA, the CDR3 is TGCGCCAGCAGCTCGCAGGAGACTAACTATGGCTACACCTTC. It translates to CASSSQETNYGYTF.

V gene TRBV28 combines with J gene TRBJ1-5; D is unresolved. CDR3 length: 15 amino acids. CDR1 is MDHEN and CDR2 is SYDVKM in the germline V gene. Trimming removed 3 bases at V and 2 bases at J, with 11 bases between. CDR3 sequence reads: CASSLEGWGNQPQHF. DNA for the CDR3: TGTGCCAGCAGTTTGGAGGGCTGGGGCAATCAGCCCCAGCATTTT.

V and J are TRBV5-8 and TRBJ2-5; unclear D gene. With 2 bases removed from V and 2 bases from J, the gap between germline ends came to 10 bases. The CDR3 runs to 14 residues. Germline V CDR1 and CDR2: SGHTS, YDEGEE. In DNA, the CDR3 is TGTGCCAGCAGCTTCCTAACACCTCAAGAGACCCAGTACTTC. It codes for CASSFLTPQETQYF.

For this clone: An end of the junction differs from the germline gene, which may be a read error. The chain recombines TRBV7-7 with TRBJ2-5, with 7 bases identical to TRBD2. CDR3 length: 15 amino acids. Germline V gene sequence: CDR1 SSHAT, CDR2 FNYEAQ (reference sequence). The CDR3 reads CASSLTVAGEETQYF. The CDR3 region has the DNA TGTGCTAGCAGCTTAACGGTGGCGGGAGAAGAGACCCAGTACTTC.

This clone was seen only a few times. This rearrangement joins TRBV6-6 to TRBJ1-3; D is unresolved. The CDR3 runs 15 residues. Between the trimmed V and J ends, which lost 2 bases and 0 bases, there was a span of 8 bases. The germline gives CDR1 MNHNY, CDR2 SVGAGI (reference sequence). The DNA of the CDR3 is TGTGCCAGCAGTTACAACAGCCTCTCTGGAAACACCATATATTTT. Its protein product is CASSYNSLSGNTIYF.